This T cell receptor (beta chain) comes out of a study of OX40 agonist ivuxolimab in advanced cancers. Across the study: Recorded diagnoses for dose-escalation patients were hepatocellular carcinoma, melanoma, renal cell or head and neck cancer.

Profiling relied on immunoSEQ multiplex PCR, and the TCRdb table lists in-frame clones only, not all of them. The profile shows 70,000 to 95,000 clones, 80% to 90% of them singletons. About this clone: The antigen is unknown.

General study results and limits: Low clonal expansion, among the lowest seen, marked partial responders at 0.1-3.0 mg/kg. Circulating CD4+ and CD8+ T cells showed clonal expansion by week 6 at 0.1 to 3.0 mg/kg.

Exclusion of a patient followed from autoimmune disease history or systemic immunosuppression. The V and J ends lost 4 bases and 3 bases, in that order; junction bases with no gene match: 8. Per the germline V gene, CDR1 is MNHEY and CDR2 is SMNVEV (reference sequence). The CDR3 extends over 15 amino acids. The chain carries TRBV27 and TRBJ2-7; 8 nucleotides align to TRBD2. This material consisted of CD4+ or CD8+ T cells sorted from blood, taken in a trial of the OX40 agonist ivuxolimab. The TCR sequence derives from an adult with an advanced solid tumor such as melanoma, head and neck, liver or kidney cancer. CDR3 DNA sequence: TGTGCCAGCAGTTACCTCCTCGCGGGAGGCTACGAGCAGTACTTC. Translating gives CASSYLLAGGYEQYF.